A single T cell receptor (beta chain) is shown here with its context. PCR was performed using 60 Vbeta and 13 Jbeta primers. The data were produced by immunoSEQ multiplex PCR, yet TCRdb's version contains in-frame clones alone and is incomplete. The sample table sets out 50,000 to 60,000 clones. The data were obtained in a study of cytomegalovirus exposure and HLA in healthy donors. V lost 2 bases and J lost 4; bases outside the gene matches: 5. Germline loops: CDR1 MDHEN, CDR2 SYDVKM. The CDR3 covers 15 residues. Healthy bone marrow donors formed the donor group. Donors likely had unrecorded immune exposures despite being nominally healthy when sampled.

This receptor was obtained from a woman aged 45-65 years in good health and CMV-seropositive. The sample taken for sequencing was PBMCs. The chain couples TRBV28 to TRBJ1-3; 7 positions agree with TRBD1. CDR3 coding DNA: TGTGCCAGCAGTTTAGACAGGGAAACCGGAAACACCATATATTTT. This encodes CASSLDRETGNTIYF.